A single sample gave rise to the 8 T cell receptor beta chains below, sequenced in a study of CD8+ T cells in alopecia areata. Reverse transcription of extracted RNA yielded cDNA, which provided the sequencing template. Sequenced by immunoSEQ multiplex PCR; TCRdb stores in-frame clones only, minus some. The sample yields about 250,000 clones, roughly two thirds seen once. The source was CD4+ T cells sorted from blood, collected at week 0. These receptors were obtained from a human donor with alopecia areata.

Of note for this clone: The same CDR3 arises from other DNA sequences in this sample as well. The chain links TRBV30 to TRBJ2-3; no clear D. Trimming cost V 0 bases and J 6 bases, with 4 bases left between them. The CDR3 covers 11 residues. The germline V gene has CDR1 GTSNPN and CDR2 SVGIG (reference sequence). CDR3 coding DNA: TGTGCCTGGAGTGTAAAGGATACGCAGTATTTT. Translating gives CAWSVKDTQYF.

The J gene is TRBJ2-1, the V gene TRBV13, with 13 bases that match TRBD2. V shed 5 bases and J 11 bases; nucleotides not matched to a gene: 12. This CDR3 is built from 16 residues. Germline CDR1 and CDR2: PRHDT and FYEKMQ (reference sequence). The chain's CDR3 is CASSRQGLAGIPQQFF. CDR3 DNA sequence: TGTGCCAGCAGCCGCCAGGGACTAGCGGGGATTCCCCAGCAGTTCTTC.

In its sample, this clone was seen a few times. The CDR3: CASGSAGDGQPQHF. The CDR3 nucleotides are TGTGCCAGCGGATCGGCAGGCGACGGGCAGCCCCAGCATTTT. The chain employs TRBV6-5 and TRBJ1-5; D gene uncertain. This CDR3 comprises 14 residues. V lost 8 bases and J 7 bases, leaving 18 bases between the germline ends. Looked up from germline, CDR1 is MNHEY and CDR2 is SVGAGI.

This rearrangement joins TRBV10-3 to TRBJ2-7; 8 bases are a match to TRBD1. Trimming at V came to 10 bases and at J to 2 bases, leaving 7 bases not matched to a gene. The CDR3 is 13 residues long. CDR1 and CDR2 from the germline V gene are ENHRY and SYGVKD. The CDR3 DNA reads as TGTGCCACCCGGACAGGGACACCCTACGAGCAGTACTTC. It is translated as CATRTGTPYEQYF.

The chain is built from TRBV7-9 and TRBJ1-1, with D unresolved. CDR1 and CDR2 from the germline V gene are SEHNR and FQNEAQ (reference sequence). Trimming cost V 1 base and J 5 bases, with 8 bases left between them. CDR3 length equals 13 residues. As DNA, the CDR3 is TGTGCCAGCAGCTTAGAGGCGGGAACTGAAGCTTTCTTT. This translates into CASSLEAGTEAFF.

The chain links TRBV5-1 to TRBJ1-1; D is ambiguous. V was shortened by 6 bases and J by 4 bases, with 10 bases between the two germline ends. The CDR3 loop spans 12 amino acids. CDR1 and CDR2 (germline): SGHRS, YFSETQ. The DNA for the CDR3 is TGCGCCAGCAAAGACGTCGGCACTGAAGCTTTCTTT. It codes for CASKDVGTEAFF.

V and J are TRBV2 and TRBJ2-1, with D possibly TRBD1 on 6 matching bases. The germline CDR1 and CDR2 sequences are SNHLY and FYNNEI. The CDR3 extends over 13 amino acids. Trimming cost V 2 bases and J 7 bases, with 9 bases left between them. CDR3 bases: TGTGCCAGCAGTGAAAACAGGGATAATGAGCAGTTCTTC. Protein product: CASSENRDNEQFF.

This clone has a single count. CDR3 DNA sequence: TGTGCCGTAGGGAGGGTAGGCGAGCAGTACTTC. Its protein is CAVGRVGEQYF. The chain combines TRBV27 with TRBJ2-7, with 7 nucleotides matching TRBD2. The germline gives CDR1 MNHEY, CDR2 SMNVEV (reference sequence). With 11 bases clipped from V and 6 bases from J, the junction kept 7 bases outside the gene matches. The CDR3 contains 11 residues.